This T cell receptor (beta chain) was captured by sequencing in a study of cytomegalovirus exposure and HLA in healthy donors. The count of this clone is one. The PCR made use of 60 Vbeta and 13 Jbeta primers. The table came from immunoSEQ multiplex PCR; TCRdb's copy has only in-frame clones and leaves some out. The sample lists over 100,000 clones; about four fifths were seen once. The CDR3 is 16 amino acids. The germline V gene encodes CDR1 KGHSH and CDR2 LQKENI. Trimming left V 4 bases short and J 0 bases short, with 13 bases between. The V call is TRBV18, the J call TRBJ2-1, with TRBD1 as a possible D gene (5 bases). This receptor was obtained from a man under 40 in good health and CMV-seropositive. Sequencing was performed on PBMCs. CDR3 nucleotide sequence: TGTGCCAGCTCACGAACTACCCAGGGCTCCTACAATGAGCAGTTCTTC. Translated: CASSRTTQGSYNEQFF.